This T cell receptor (beta chain) was recorded in a study of cytomegalovirus exposure and HLA in healthy donors (dated by TCRdb to about 2017). In terms of the full investigation: According to an earlier analysis of 587 of the donors, some 180 million T cells yielded 95 million to 140 million unique TCR beta sequences and about 280 Gb of sequence data. The study was designed to test whether signatures of past pathogen exposure could be identified by cataloging public T cell receptors. The study used immunosequencing to profile the T cell repertoires of 600 to 850 subjects and linked those repertoires to cytomegalovirus serostatus. Every discovery cohort repertoire had been produced on one sequencing platform. A handful of DR-DQ haplotypes were treated as single units for association and clustering because of strong linkage in the cohort. Donor age, sex, ethnicity and CMV serostatus were compiled alongside the repertoire data. The number of donors typed differed by locus, with roughly 629-640 for A, B, C, DRB1 and DQB1, 522 for DQA1, some 570 for DPA1, and around 430 for DPB1. In addition to the first cohort of roughly 670 subjects, a separate validation cohort of 120 different subjects was used. HLA typing covered class I and class II loci at four-digit resolution. A later genetic analysis used genome-wide SNP genotypes for about 60% of the roughly 700 donors, treating that subset as a discovery cohort. A later analysis re-analyzed previously published TCR beta repertoires from about 600 donors and added high-resolution HLA genotyping to study TCR occurrence patterns. On average, around 240,000 unique TCR beta nucleotide sequences were sequenced per donor among roughly 430 genotyped donors of the cohort, with 15% to 20% of those sequences being non-productive. In the later analysis, no new phenotypic data were used to find candidate immune exposures; instead, reliance was placed on TCR beta sequences and their occurrence across donors. The study combined high-throughput TCR immunosequencing, statistical association of individual TCRs with disease status, and machine learning to predict cytomegalovirus infection status. Of the roughly 400 genotyped donors, more than 75% were placed in the genetic ancestry cluster associated with self-reported Caucasian donors. To decide whether each TCR beta V gene segment behaved as functional or pseudogenic, an earlier analysis of several hundred of the donors relied on high-throughput TCR beta sequencing. An early release covering about 600 HLA-typed donors comprised 250 to 350 gigabases of sequencing data and some 79 million unique TCR sequences.

Points the paper makes about the study in general: Correlated functional status among segregating V segments might reflect linkage disequilibrium, but an unknown experimental factor could not be ruled out. Broadly in line with IMGT annotations, most TCR beta V segments showed up in productive rearrangements about 87% or about 30% of the time in an earlier analysis of some 590 of the donors. In a later genetic analysis, fewer N-insertions in productive TCRs were reported among donors in an Asian-associated ancestry cluster than the roughly 700-donor mean. According to the authors, the approach could potentially be generalized to other disease states and immunological phenotypes. Because counts were too low, some 16 rarely observed V segments, including chromosome 9 orphons, were excluded from the earlier analysis of fewer than 650 of the donors. Compared with equally common non-associated chains, HLA-associated TCR beta chains in a later analysis were more clonally expanded and had lower generation probabilities. Roughly uniform sequencing depth across donors was assumed in presence/absence analyses, although this assumption may not hold. In vitro tests confirmed that a few of the cytomegalovirus-associated TCR beta chains recognize cytomegalovirus antigens. A later analysis associated 16,951 TCR beta sequences with specific HLA alleles at a false discovery rate of 0.05. A further reported finding was that TCR beta sequences accurately predicted the HLA-A and HLA-B alleles for most subjects in the first cohort. In a later analysis, most CMV-associated TCR beta chains were found to appear HLA-restricted, with HLA associations seemingly driven largely by CMV exposure. Because HLA typing was missing for some donors at each locus, association tests included only the typed subset. Several of the top co-occurrence clusters appeared to be linked to parvovirus B19, influenza, CMV and Epstein-Barr virus, according to a later analysis. A group of highly shared sequence variants was considered likely to be a technical artifact of the sequencing pipeline. An association between a missense DCLRE1C variant and V-gene and J-gene trimming of TCR beta chains was found in a later genetic analysis and replicated in an independent cohort. Some IMGT-functional V segments, including TRBV6-2 and TRBV6-3, could not be told apart with the 87-base-pair reads, so those segments were excluded. Across donors, most TCR sequences were observed very rarely, whereas some public TCRs were present in many individuals. The cohort was sequenced for TCR beta chains only, and without alpha or paired-chain data the features that could be detected were limited. A later analysis found that TCR association rates varied across HLA loci, with DRB1 alleles showing the most associated TCRs and HLA-C alleles the fewest. The classifier was reported to diagnose cytomegalovirus status with high specificity and sensitivity in both the original cohort and the validation cohort. Strong co-occurrence of HLA alleles, especially DR and DQ, made assigning TCR associations to individual alleles difficult. The study gave a list of about 160 TCR beta chains associated with cytomegalovirus. The only immune exposure information available for the cohort was CMV serostatus.

Library method: the immunoSEQ multiplex PCR assay. The multiplex PCR relied on a mix of 60 forward primers for TCR Vbeta segments and 13 reverse primers for TCR Jbeta segments. Amplification of the CDR3 region of rearranged TCR beta genes was performed with a multiplex PCR assay on genomic DNA. On the Illumina HiSeq System, the amplified TCR beta libraries were sequenced as 87-base-pair reads. The original methods were these. Across the 600 to 700 repertoires, a later analysis counted about 81 million unique TCR beta chains, approximately 10 million of which were shared by at least two donors. Raw reads were error-corrected and collapsed into unique sequences by a nearest-neighbor algorithm in which closely related sequences were merged to remove PCR and sequencing errors. To assign V, D and J gene segments, CDR3 sequences were aligned to IMGT reference sequences. For a sequence to be retained, at least a six-nucleotide match to both a V gene segment and a J gene segment was required. Rearrangements were called productive when the CDR3 lacked stop codons and stayed in frame with V and J; all others were non-productive. Following IMGT convention, CDR3 was defined as the stretch from the second conserved V-encoded cysteine up to the conserved J-encoded phenylalanine. The earlier analysis of approximately 500 of the donors excluded sequences that lacked an unambiguous match to a single V gene segment. In an earlier analysis of roughly 500 of the donors, V segments were called functional above 56.7% productive rearrangements and were called segregating when the between-donor standard deviation exceeded 5%. To diagnose cytomegalovirus status from the catalog of TCR beta chain sequences, a statistical classification framework was built. In a later analysis, TCR nucleotide sequences were compared against IMGT/GENE-DB human TR gene sequences so that V and J genes could be assigned. A later analysis assigned CDR3 sequences and most-parsimonious VDJ recombination scenarios with the TCRdist pipeline. In a later analysis, every TCR beta chain was defined by the combination of its CDR3 amino acid sequence and its V-gene family, and reads without a unique V-gene family were dropped. To address suspected cross-contamination and a sequencing artifact, a later analysis removed 550 to 750 highly shared, low-generation-probability nucleotide sequences. For each public chain, a later analysis derived a clonal expansion index from normalized ranks of inferred template counts within each repertoire. In a later analysis, generation probabilities were computed with a VDJ recombination model fitted to out-of-frame rearrangements, and the resulting probabilities were checked against IGoR. A later analysis scored TCR-TCR, TCR-HLA and TCR-CMV co-occurrence with hypergeometric tests, applying a repertoire-size bias correction to TCR pairs. To estimate false discovery rates, a later analysis permuted the HLA or CMV assignments 20 times. A later analysis grouped co-occurring TCRs with DBSCAN, adding TCRdist sequence similarity when clustering within HLA-allele-positive subsets. Repertoires with fewer than 30,000 or more than 120,000 public chains, plus five repertoires with anomalous nucleotide sharing, were excluded from co-occurrence clustering. The table comes from immuneACCESS by way of TCRdb, which keeps in-frame sequences with V and J called. Part of the clones is missing from these tables; in studies checked, under half for an unresolved V gene and the rest for unknown reasons. The V and J calls and clone size were taken over from that table, and D and trimming were inferred from the DNA. This sample is represented by some 120,000 clones; about 78% of them were singletons. 9.5% to 15% of the sample is in the top ten clones.

In total, roughly 670 healthy bone marrow donors made up the cohort. At the time of sampling, every cohort member was nominally healthy, though immune exposures that went unrecorded were likely present. The donor was CMV seropositive and was included in the group of around 300 seropositive cohort members. A peripheral blood sample was provided by each donor, and peripheral blood mononuclear cells were used for TCR beta sequencing. The Qiagen DNeasy Blood Extraction Kit was used to extract genomic DNA from the blood cell samples. In the case of this clone: Its antigen has not been determined. The sample holds no much larger clone one base away, and base qualities are not on file.

There are 13 amino acids in the CDR3, from cysteine to phenylalanine inclusive. CDR3 DNA is the only sequence kept; it has 39 bases, read in frame from the first base. CDR1 GTSNPN and CDR2 SVGIG are derived from the germline V gene (reference sequence). The junction carries 14 bases between V and J, which are trimmed by 7 bases and 7 bases respectively. Rearrangement joined TRBV30 to TRBJ1-6; the D gene remains uncertain. The sequencing sample was made of PBMCs. This clonotype was sampled from a woman in her thirties or forties in good health and CMV-seropositive. The CDR3 here reads CASNTEWNSPLHF. The DNA is TGTGCCTCCAACACAGAGTGGAATTCACCCCTCCACTTT. The full variable domain, completed from the reference TRBV30 and TRBJ1-6 proteins outside the CDR3, reads SQTIHQWPATLVQPVGSPLSLECTVEGTSNPNLYWYRQAAGRGLQLLFYSVGIGQISSEVPQNLSASRPQDRQFILSSKKLLLSDSGFYLCASNTEWNSPLHFGNGTRLTVT.